This T cell receptor (beta chain) derives from a study of post-analysis software for immune sequencing data. On the study more broadly: The patients showed relapsing-remitting, secondary progressive and progressive-relapsing multiple sclerosis courses. Overall study findings and caveats: The F measure placed samples prepared in the same batch into strongly shared clusters. Patients had higher frequencies than controls of roughly five TRBV segments, including TRBV5-6, TRBV5-1 and TRBV20-1. Controls' normalized Chao1 diversity significantly exceeded that of multiple sclerosis patients.

Turning to this clonotype: Its antigen is as yet unknown.

This CDR3 region has 14 residues. With 4 bases removed from V and 4 bases from J, the gap between germline ends came to 16 bases. Looked up from germline, CDR1 is DFQATT and CDR2 is SNEGSKA (reference sequence). Built from TCR beta cDNA, the libraries had unique molecular identifiers in them. TCRdb redid the calling of the PCR reads with MiXCR, one entry per CDR3 protein. The sample contains roughly 730,000 distinct CDR3 sequences, 25% to 30% of which appear only once. The receptor comes from a girl aged 5-17 years with multiple sclerosis. The specimen was blood. The gene calls are TRBV20-1 and TRBJ1-2; D possibly corresponds to TRBD1 (5 bases). CDR3 sequence: CSATPRGLGYGYTF. The CDR3 DNA reads as TGCAGTGCTACGCCTCGGGGACTCGGCTATGGCTACACCTTC.